The rows below give T cell receptor beta chains drawn from one sample of a study of Ad26.COV2.S vaccination and SARS-CoV-2 variants. Only in-frame clones appear in the TCRdb table, and some are missing; sequencing was by immunoSEQ multiplex PCR. This sample carries about 400,000 clones, about 89% of them seen once, and the ten largest clones take around 2%. The sample was peripheral blood, taken in a trial of Ad26.COV2.S vaccine versus placebo. Receptors were obtained from a person aged 18-65 years who received the Ad26.COV2.S COVID-19 vaccine or a placebo. Each CDR3 is given with its conserved first and last residue. A D gene is named only where the DNA matches it firmly. Clone size is stated in some rows and not others, as once, few, many or a class when expanded.

d_call	clone_size	v_call	j_call	cdr3_aa	cdr3_nt
NA	NA	TRBV23-1	TRBJ1-4	CASSQPQGGRRTNEKLFF	TGCGCCAGCAGTCAACCACAAGGGGGGCGGCGGACTAATGAAAAACTGTTTTTT
NA	NA	TRBV27	TRBJ2-4	CASRAAVQNIQYF	TGTGCCAGCAGAGCTGCGGTACAAAACATTCAGTACTTC
TRBD1	NA	TRBV28	TRBJ2-6	CASSEQGAGSGANVLTF	TGTGCCAGCAGTGAACAGGGGGCCGGCTCTGGGGCCAACGTCCTGACTTTC
NA	NA	TRBV9	TRBJ1-3	CASSVQGISGNTIYF	TGTGCCAGCAGCGTGCAGGGGATCTCTGGAAACACCATATATTTT
NA	NA	TRBV5-1	TRBJ2-5	CASSLASLPTLTQYF	TGCGCCAGCAGCTTGGCCTCGCTGCCTACTCTGACCCAGTACTTC
NA	NA	TRBV4-1	TRBJ2-1	CASSQGQYNEQFF	TGCGCCAGCAGCCAAGGGCAGTACAATGAGCAGTTCTTC
TRBD1	NA	TRBV12-5	TRBJ2-1	CASVLRDRAKQQFF	TGTGCTAGTGTTCTCCGGGACAGGGCCAAGCAGCAGTTCTTC
TRBD1	NA	TRBV6-1	TRBJ2-1	CASSEETGGYNEQFF	TGTGCCAGCAGTGAAGAGACAGGGGGGTACAATGAGCAGTTCTTC
NA	NA	TRBV5-6	TRBJ2-2	CASSLPGRGTGELFF	TGTGCCAGCAGCTTGCCGGGGCGAGGGACCGGGGAGCTGTTTTTT
NA	NA	TRBV9	TRBJ1-1	CASSLDRYTEAFF	TGTGCCAGCAGCCTAGACAGGTACACTGAAGCTTTCTTT
NA	NA	TRBV6-5	TRBJ2-4	CASSRQEGIQYF	TGTGCCAGCAGCCGGCAGGAGGGTATTCAGTACTTC
NA	once	TRBV9	TRBJ1-1	CASSVDLDLNTEAFF	TGTGCCAGCAGCGTAGATCTGGACCTTAACACTGAAGCTTTCTTT
NA	NA	TRBV30	TRBJ1-4	CAWNRVGEKLFF	TGTGCCTGGAACAGGGTCGGTGAAAAACTGTTTTTT
NA	NA	TRBV28	TRBJ1-6	CASRQEVRSPLHF	TGTGCCAGCCGGCAGGAGGTGCGATCACCCCTCCACTTT
NA	NA	TRBV7-9	TRBJ1-2	CASSEGGNYGYTF	TGTGCCAGCAGCGAGGGAGGTAACTATGGCTACACCTTC
TRBD2	NA	TRBV25-1	TRBJ2-1	CASIGTSGTNEQFF	TGTGCCAGCATCGGGACTAGCGGGACCAATGAGCAGTTCTTC
NA	NA	TRBV25-1	TRBJ2-3	CASSELSGVGTDTQYF	TGTGCCAGCAGTGAATTATCGGGAGTGGGAACAGATACGCAGTATTTT
NA	NA	TRBV7-2	TRBJ2-3	CASSLVVTDTQYF	TGTGCCAGCAGCTTAGTAGTTACAGATACGCAGTATTTT
TRBD2	NA	TRBV9	TRBJ2-5	CASSVGAGGEETQYF	TGTGCCAGCAGCGTAGGAGCGGGAGGGGAAGAGACCCAGTACTTC
TRBD2	NA	TRBV19	TRBJ2-1	CAKLADNNEQFF	TGTGCCAAGCTAGCGGACAACAATGAGCAGTTCTTC
TRBD1	NA	TRBV24-1	TRBJ1-2	CATSDRTGAGYTF	TGTGCCACCAGTGATCGGACAGGGGCCGGCTACACCTTC
TRBD2	NA	TRBV5-1	TRBJ2-7	CASSSLAGDYEQYF	TGCGCCAGCAGCTCCCTAGCGGGTGACTACGAGCAGTACTTC
TRBD1	NA	TRBV6-2/TRBV6-3	TRBJ2-7	CASSWTGESYEQYF	TGTGCCAGCAGTTGGACAGGGGAGTCCTACGAGCAGTACTTC
TRBD2	NA	TRBV4-2	TRBJ2-5	CASSQGLAGGGLVETQYF	TGTGCCAGCAGCCAAGGGCTAGCGGGAGGGGGCCTGGTAGAGACCCAGTACTTC
NA	once	TRBV19	TRBJ2-2	CASGTTLPPNTGELFF	TGTGCCAGTGGGACAACATTACCACCAAACACCGGGGAGCTGTTTTTT
TRBD2	NA	TRBV4-2	TRBJ2-1	CASSQEGGRVYNEQFF	TGTGCCAGCAGCCAGGAGGGCGGGAGGGTCTACAATGAGCAGTTCTTC
NA	NA	TRBV3-1/TRBV3-2	TRBJ1-5	CASSQGGGNQPQHF	TGTGCCAGCAGCCAAGGTGGGGGGAATCAGCCCCAGCATTTT
NA	NA	TRBV20-1	TRBJ1-6	CSAREGSPLHF	TGCAGTGCTAGAGAGGGTTCACCCCTCCACTTT
NA	NA	TRBV3-1/TRBV3-2	TRBJ2-2	CASSQGTDTGELFF	TGTGCCAGCAGCCAAGGGACAGACACCGGGGAGCTGTTTTTT
TRBD2	NA	TRBV7-8	TRBJ2-1	CASSLELRGRGGNEQFF	TGTGCCAGCAGCTTAGAGTTACGCGGGAGGGGGGGCAATGAGCAGTTCTTC
TRBD1	NA	TRBV4-1	TRBJ1-2	CASSQDMTGKGGYTF	TGCGCCAGCAGCCAAGATATGACAGGGAAGGGGGGCTACACCTTC
NA	NA	TRBV24-1	TRBJ1-5	CATSVGNQPQHF	TGTGCCACCAGTGTAGGAAATCAGCCCCAGCATTTT
NA	once	TRBV28	TRBJ2-5	CASSQVGLEETQYF	TGTGCCAGCAGCCAGGTAGGGCTCGAAGAGACCCAGTACTTC
NA	NA	TRBV10-2	TRBJ2-3	CASSEVRDHGYF	TGCGCCAGCAGTGAGGTCCGGGACCATGGGTATTTT
TRBD1	NA	TRBV5-1	TRBJ2-1	CASSFDGQGKIF	TGCGCCAGCAGCTTCGACGGACAGGGTAAGATCTTC
NA	NA	TRBV6-6	TRBJ1-2	CASSYPRQINYGYTF	TGTGCCAGCAGTTACCCCCGACAGATTAACTATGGCTACACCTTC
NA	NA	TRBV19	TRBJ2-1	CASSSMGRLNEQFF	TGTGCCAGTAGTTCTATGGGGCGCTTGAATGAGCAGTTCTTC
NA	NA	TRBV5-1	TRBJ2-5	CASSLDVADRETQYF	TGCGCCAGCAGCTTAGACGTCGCGGATCGAGAGACCCAGTACTTC
NA	NA	TRBV30	TRBJ1-2	CAWSKDRGYGYTF	TGTGCCTGGAGTAAGGACAGAGGCTATGGCTACACCTTC
TRBD1	NA	TRBV30	TRBJ2-1	CAWRGPGQGRNEQFF	TGTGCCTGGAGGGGGCCGGGACAGGGGAGAAATGAGCAGTTCTTC
NA	NA	TRBV18	TRBJ2-5	CASSRGLEETQYF	TGTGCCAGCTCACGAGGACTTGAAGAGACCCAGTACTTC